Each of the 19 T cell receptor beta chains below was sequenced from the same sample in a study of blood T cells in healthy people across ages. It was with a sample-barcoded 5' primer and a J-beta primer mix that a second PCR of about 6 to 12 cycles was run. TCRdb re-called the 5' RACE reads through MiXCR, storing one row per CDR3 protein. The sample yields approximately 800,000 distinct CDR3 sequences, around 25% seen once. These same data were also listed under a study on T cells of mothers and their children.

The sequenced material came from blood. The receptors derive from a boy between 10 and 17 years old in good health.

J is TRBJ2-3 and V is TRBV28, with 8 bases aligning to TRBD2. The CDR3 loop spans 17 amino acids. Trimming removed 4 bases from V and 1 base from J; junction bases left unmatched: 10. Germline V gene data show CDR1 as MDHEN and CDR2 as SYDVKM. CDR3 region: CASSSHKSGGRTDTQYF. CDR3 DNA sequence: TGTGCCAGCAGTTCCCACAAAAGCGGGGGTCGCACAGATACGCAGTATTTT.

This clonotype was detected only a few times. The chain couples TRBV7-2 to TRBJ2-5; D unresolved. In germline, CDR1 is SGHTA, CDR2 FQGNSA. The CDR3 covers 14 residues. Trimming took off 1 base at V and 4 bases at J, with 10 bases between the two ends. CDR3 protein: CASSLGPPAETQYF. For the CDR3, the DNA is TGTGCCAGCAGCTTAGGACCCCCCGCAGAGACCCAGTACTTC.

The genes are TRBV20-1 and TRBJ2-5; 14 positions match TRBD2. The J call may be mistaken, given a closer DNA end match to TRBJ2-1. The CDR3 totals 15 residues. The germline gives CDR1 DFQATT, CDR2 SNEGSKA (reference sequence). The DNA for the CDR3 is TGCAGTGCTAGAGGAGGACTAGCGGGAGGAAATGAGCAGTTCTTC. It is translated as CSARGGLAGGNEQFF.

This rearrangement joins TRBV21-1 to TRBJ2-7; the table calls TRBD2, which could not be checked here. TRBV21-1 is a listed pseudogene. This CDR3 contains 19 residues. The CDR3 reads CQTPRRAGSCLTPSYEQYF. The DNA for the CDR3 is TGCCAAACGCCCAGACGAGCAGGGAGTTGCCTGACCCCTTCCTACGAGCAGTACTTC.

The rearrangement links TRBV2 to TRBJ2-1, with D hard to call. Germline V gene lookup returns CDR1 SNHLY and CDR2 FYNNEI. The ends were cut back, 2 bases at V and 6 bases at J, with 8 bases in the middle. CDR3 length: 13 amino acids. CDR3 DNA sequence: TGTGCCAGCAGTGAACGCGAACTCAATGAGCAGTTCTTC. Translating it yields CASSERELNEQFF.

In this sample, this clonotype turned up a few times. The chain carries TRBV6-6 and TRBJ2-3; D remains unclear. This CDR3 has 15 residues. Germline assignment: CDR1 MNHNY and CDR2 SVGAGI (reference sequence). V gave up 7 bases and J gave up 0 bases, with 14 bases separating them. For the CDR3, the DNA is TGTGCCAGCATTAGTCGGGTTTTAAGCACAGATACGCAGTATTTT. It encodes CASISRVLSTDTQYF.

The genes are TRBV7-9 and TRBJ2-5, with TRBD1 matching over 9 bases. This CDR3 is 17 amino acids long. The ends lost 3 bases at V and 0 bases at J; junction bases unmatched: 8. Germline-derived CDR1 and CDR2 are SEHNR and FQNEAQ (reference sequence). The DNA of the CDR3 is TGTGCCAGCAGCTTGTCGTGGGACAGGGACTACCAAGAGACCCAGTACTTC. Protein: CASSLSWDRDYQETQYF.

The chain recombines TRBV30 with TRBJ2-5; 9 bases are shared with TRBD2. The CDR3 runs to 16 residues. After removal of 1 base from V and 2 bases from J, the junction contained 8 bases not matched to a gene. CDR1 is GTSNPN and CDR2 is SVGIG in the germline V gene (reference sequence). The CDR3 DNA sequence: TGTGCCTGGAGTGGGGGGCTAGCGGGGAATCAAGAGACCCAGTACTTC. Protein sequence: CAWSGGLAGNQETQYF.

J is TRBJ1-1 and V is TRBV20-1; D remains ambiguous. Looked up from germline, CDR1 is DFQATT and CDR2 is SNEGSKA (reference sequence). The CDR3 totals 18 residues. Trimming left V 0 bases short and J 0 bases short, with 20 bases between. CDR3 sequence (DNA): TGCAGTGCTAGAGATCTTGATGGCGGAAGTTATTTGAACACTGAAGCTTTCTTT. Its protein is CSARDLDGGSYLNTEAFF.

The chain has TRBV20-1 and TRBJ2-3; 9 bases align to TRBD2. The trim removed 1 base at V and 3 bases at J, leaving 5 bases unmatched. The CDR3 runs 15 residues. CDR1 is DFQATT, CDR2 SNEGSKA, per germline (reference sequence). The CDR3 spells CSARALGLATDTQYF. The CDR3 nucleotides read TGCAGTGCTAGAGCGCTGGGACTAGCAACAGATACGCAGTATTTT.

This clonotype was counted only a few times. This chain joins TRBV28 and TRBJ2-7, with D perhaps TRBD1 or TRBD2 (5 bases each). Per germline, CDR1 MDHEN and CDR2 SYDVKM. The CDR3 is 14 amino acids. The V end was cut by 8 bases, the J end by 4 bases, with 18 bases between. The CDR3: CASGSPLGVYEQYF. CDR3 coding DNA: TGTGCCAGCGGTTCCCCCTTGGGGGTTTACGAGCAGTACTTC.

This clonotype turned up a few times. The CDR3 DNA reads as TGTGCCAGCAGTTTTTTCCCCATACAGAACACTGGTGAGCAGTTCTTC. It encodes CASSFFPIQNTGEQFF. This rearrangement joins TRBV12-3 or TRBV12-4 to TRBJ2-1; unclear D gene. The CDR3 length is 16 residues. V was trimmed by 3 bases and J by 9 bases, leaving 21 bases between them.

CDR3 region: CASSPSTGGTGELFF. The CDR3 DNA follows: TGTGCCAGCAGCCCCTCAACAGGGGGCACCGGGGAGCTGTTTTTT. The J gene is TRBJ2-2, the V gene TRBV7-9; 8 bases fit TRBD1. Germline values: CDR1 SEHNR, CDR2 FQNEAQ (reference sequence). Losses at the gene ends were 5 bases for V and 4 bases for J; bases not matched to a gene: 6. The CDR3 loop spans 15 amino acids.

This clonotype was found a few times. This rearrangement joins TRBV12-3 or TRBV12-4 to TRBJ2-5, with D tentatively TRBD1 or TRBD2 (5 bases each). With 3 bases removed from V and 3 bases from J, the gap between germline ends came to 14 bases. This CDR3 spans 15 amino acids. The CDR3 nucleotides read TGTGCCAGCAGTTTTTCGGGGCAGACGAAAGAGACCCAGTACTTC. Its protein is CASSFSGQTKETQYF.

The J gene is TRBJ2-1, the V gene TRBV20-1; 10 bases line up with TRBD2. CDR1 and CDR2 from the germline V gene are DFQATT and SNEGSKA (reference sequence). V lost 6 bases, J lost 5 bases, and 7 bases stayed unmatched. The CDR3 runs to 14 residues. CDR3 protein: CSALTSGPDNEQFF. For the CDR3, the DNA is TGCAGTGCCCTGACTAGCGGGCCCGACAATGAGCAGTTCTTC.

The CDR3 here is CASSQALLAAYEQYF. For the CDR3, the DNA is TGCGCCAGCAGCCAAGCCCTGCTAGCCGCCTACGAGCAGTACTTC. The chain links TRBV4-1 to TRBJ2-7, with D perhaps matching TRBD2 (5 bases). CDR1 and CDR2 from the germline V gene are MGHRA and YSYEKL. V gave up 1 base and J gave up 2 bases, with 12 bases separating them. The CDR3 spans 15 residues.

The chain is built from TRBV2 and TRBJ2-5, with a tentative D call TRBD1 (5 bases). The V gene's germline CDR1 is SNHLY and CDR2 FYNNEI. This CDR3 has 14 residues. Deletions cut 7 bases from V and 4 bases from J, with 16 bases between. CDR3 nucleotides: TGTGCCAGCAATCCCCAGGGCGGTGGAGAGACCCAGTACTTC. It is translated as CASNPQGGGETQYF.

This clonotype has more than one count but fewer than ten. The chain is built from TRBV7-8 and TRBJ2-6, with TRBD2 matching over 10 bases. The CDR3 loop spans 18 amino acids. From germline, CDR1 is SGHVS and CDR2 FQNEAQ. J gave up 4 bases and V 4 bases, and 10 bases lay outside the gene matches. The DNA for the CDR3 is TGTGCCAGCAGCTCCGTATTAGCGGGAGGAACCGGGGCCAACGTCCTGACTTTC. Translated: CASSSVLAGGTGANVLTF. The variable domain in full, completed from reference TRBV7-8 and TRBJ2-6, reads GAGVSQSPRYKVAKRGQDVALRCDPISGHVSLFWYQQALGQGPEFLTYFQNEAQLDKSGLPSDRFFAERPEGSVSTLKIQRTQQEDSAVYLCASSSVLAGGTGANVLTFGAGSRLTVL.

The rearrangement uses TRBV9 and TRBJ2-1; TRBD2 might be the D (5 bases). The J call may be in error: the DNA end matches TRBJ2-7 better. The CDR3 has 17 amino acids. In germline, CDR1 is SGDLS, CDR2 YYNGEE. This CDR3 is CASSVEGIPTSSYEQYF. The CDR3 coding sequence is TGTGCCAGCAGCGTAGAGGGAATCCCTACTAGCTCCTACGAGCAGTACTTC.